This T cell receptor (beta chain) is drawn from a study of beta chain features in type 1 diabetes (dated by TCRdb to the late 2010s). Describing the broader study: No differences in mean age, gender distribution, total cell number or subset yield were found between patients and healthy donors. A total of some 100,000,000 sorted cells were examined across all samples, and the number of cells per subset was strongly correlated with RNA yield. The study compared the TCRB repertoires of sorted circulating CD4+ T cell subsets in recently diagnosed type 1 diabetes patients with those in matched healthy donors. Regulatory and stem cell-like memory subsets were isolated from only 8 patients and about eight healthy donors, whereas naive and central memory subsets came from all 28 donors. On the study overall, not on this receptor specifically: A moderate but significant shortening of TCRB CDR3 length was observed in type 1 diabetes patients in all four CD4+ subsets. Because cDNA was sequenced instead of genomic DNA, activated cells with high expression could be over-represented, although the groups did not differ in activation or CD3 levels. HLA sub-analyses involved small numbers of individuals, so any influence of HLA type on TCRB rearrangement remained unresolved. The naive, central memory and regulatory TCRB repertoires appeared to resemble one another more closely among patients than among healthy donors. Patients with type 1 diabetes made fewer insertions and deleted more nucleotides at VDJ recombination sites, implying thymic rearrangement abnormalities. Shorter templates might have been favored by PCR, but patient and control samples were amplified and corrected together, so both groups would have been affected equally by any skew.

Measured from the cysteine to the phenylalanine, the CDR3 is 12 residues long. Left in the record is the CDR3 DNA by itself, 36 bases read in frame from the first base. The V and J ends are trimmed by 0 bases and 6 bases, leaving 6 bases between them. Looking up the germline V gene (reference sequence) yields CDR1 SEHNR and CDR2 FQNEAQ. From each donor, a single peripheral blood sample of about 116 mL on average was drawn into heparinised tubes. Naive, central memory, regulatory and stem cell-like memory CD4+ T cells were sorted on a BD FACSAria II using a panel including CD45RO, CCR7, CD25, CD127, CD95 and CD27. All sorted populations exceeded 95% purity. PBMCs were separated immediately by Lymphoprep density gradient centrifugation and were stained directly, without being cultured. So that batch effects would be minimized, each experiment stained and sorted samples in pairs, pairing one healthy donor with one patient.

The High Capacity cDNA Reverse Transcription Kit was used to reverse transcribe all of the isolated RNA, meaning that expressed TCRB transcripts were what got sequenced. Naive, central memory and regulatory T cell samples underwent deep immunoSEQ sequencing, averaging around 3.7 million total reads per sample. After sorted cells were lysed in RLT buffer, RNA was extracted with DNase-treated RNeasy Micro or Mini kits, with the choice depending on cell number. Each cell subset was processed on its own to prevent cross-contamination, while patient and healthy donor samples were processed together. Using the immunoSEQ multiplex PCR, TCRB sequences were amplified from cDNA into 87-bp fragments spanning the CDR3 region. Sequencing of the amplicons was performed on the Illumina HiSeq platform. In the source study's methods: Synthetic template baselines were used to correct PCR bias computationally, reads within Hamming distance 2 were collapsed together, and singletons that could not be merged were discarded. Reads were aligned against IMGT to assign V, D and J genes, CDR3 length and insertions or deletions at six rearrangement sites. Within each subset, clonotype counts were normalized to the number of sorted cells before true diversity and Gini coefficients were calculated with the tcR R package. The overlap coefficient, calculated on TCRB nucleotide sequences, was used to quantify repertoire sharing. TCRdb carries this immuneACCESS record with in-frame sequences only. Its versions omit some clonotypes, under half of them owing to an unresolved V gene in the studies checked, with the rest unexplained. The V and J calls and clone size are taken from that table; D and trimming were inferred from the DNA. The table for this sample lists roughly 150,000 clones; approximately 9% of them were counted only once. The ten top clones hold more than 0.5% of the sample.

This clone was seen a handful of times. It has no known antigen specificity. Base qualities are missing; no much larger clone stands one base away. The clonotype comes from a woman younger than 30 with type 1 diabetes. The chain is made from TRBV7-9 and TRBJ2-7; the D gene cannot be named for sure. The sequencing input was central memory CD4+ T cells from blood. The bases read TGTGCCAGCAGCTTAGCGAGCTTCGAGCAGTACTTC. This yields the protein CASSLASFEQYF.